Presented here are 24 T cell receptor beta chains from one specimen sequenced in a study of T cells in Graves' hyperthyroidism and ophthalmopathy. Amplification yielded TCR beta CDR3 regions, with RNA transcripts as the source. Using the HTBI primer set, a first-round RT-PCR was run on the TCR CDR3. TCRdb itself ran the multiplex PCR reads through MiXCR, one entry per CDR3 protein. This table has 530,000 or so distinct CDR3 sequences, approximately 44% appearing once. The material sequenced was peripheral blood or thyroid tissue (not recorded which). Receptor source: a woman aged 18-30 years with Graves' hyperthyroidism.

This clonotype was observed a handful of times. The gene calls are TRBV6-2 or TRBV6-3 and TRBJ1-5, with TRBD1 matching over 9 bases. Unmatched junction bases numbered 9, after V lost 6 bases and J lost 9 bases. Germline V gene data show CDR1 as MNHEY and CDR2 as SVGEGT. CDR3 length: 14 residues. CDR3 coding DNA: TGTGCCAGCAGAACCGGACAGGGGTGGCGGCCCCAGCATTTT. Protein: CASRTGQGWRPQHF.

This clonotype showed up many times. This sequence joins TRBV20-1 and TRBJ1-3, with a weak D call TRBD1 (5 bases). Per germline, CDR1 DFQATT and CDR2 SNEGSKA (reference sequence). With 3 bases removed from V and 0 bases from J, the gap between germline ends came to 12 bases. The CDR3 consists of 15 residues. CDR3 loop: CSASFGGISGNTIYF. Here the CDR3 DNA reads TGCAGTGCTAGCTTTGGGGGGATCTCTGGAAACACCATATATTTT.

CDR3 protein: CATSGRSGANVLTF. The CDR3 DNA reads as TGTGCCACCAGTGGCCGCTCTGGGGCCAACGTCCTGACTTTC. The V and J genes are TRBV24-1 and TRBJ2-6; no reliable D call. V was pared by 5 bases and J by 0 bases, with 4 bases between. The CDR3 has 14 residues. Germline V gives CDR1 KGHDR, CDR2 SFDVKD.

Comments on this clonotype: It is unclear where the CDR3 begins or ends on the DNA, so no DNA is shown, and the CDR3 is as TCRdb lists it. The chain employs TRBV7-9 and TRBJ2-5; the table's D call of TRBD2 was not tested on the DNA. Germline CDR1 SEHNR, CDR2 FQNEAQ (reference sequence). Inclusive of both ends, the CDR3 amounts to 17 amino acids. The CDR3 loop reads CASSFYICSARWETQYF.

This clonotype was counted at least ten times. V and J are TRBV2 and TRBJ1-2; the match to TRBD1 covers 7 bases. The CDR3 sequence is 14 residues long. The germline CDR1 and CDR2 sequences are SNHLY and FYNNEI. The junction had 9 bases not matched to a gene; V was cut back by 7 bases and J by 4 bases. The CDR3 reads CASNFLRDSYGYTF. The CDR3 DNA reads TGTGCCAGCAACTTCCTCCGGGACAGCTATGGCTACACCTTC. Combining the CDR3 with reference TRBV2 and TRBJ1-2 gives the whole variable domain EPEVTQTPSHQVTQMGQEVILRCVPISNHLYFYWYRQILGQKVEFLVSFYNNEISEKSEIFDDQFSVERPDGSNFTLKIRSTKLEDSAMYFCASNFLRDSYGYTFGSGTRLTVV.

Many counts were recorded for this clonotype. This chain connects TRBV6-5 to TRBJ1-1; TRBD1 matches at 7 bases. From germline, CDR1 is MNHEY and CDR2 SVGAGI. The J segment lost 7 bases and the V segment lost 5 bases, leaving 4 bases of the junction unmatched. This CDR3 spans 12 amino acids. CDR3 sequence reads: CASSDRAGEAFF. The CDR3 DNA follows: TGTGCCAGCAGTGACAGGGCCGGTGAAGCTTTCTTT.

The V call is TRBV6-5, the J call TRBJ1-3; 7 bases line up with TRBD1. This CDR3 contains 12 residues. CDR1 and CDR2 from the germline V gene are MNHEY and SVGAGI. Germline trimming cut 6 bases from V and 7 bases from J; bases unmatched to any gene: 3. The CDR3 DNA reads TGTGCCAGCAGAGACAGGGCGAACACCATATATTTT. It is translated as CASRDRANTIYF.

A note on this clonotype: The DNA is omitted, as the CDR3 cannot be located on it reliably, and the CDR3 follows TCRdb's listing. This sequence joins TRBV20-1 and TRBJ1-5; the table assigns TRBD1, which was not confirmed against the DNA. The CDR3 totals 15 residues, both ends included. Germline lookup yields CDR1 DFQATT and CDR2 SNEGSKA (reference sequence). CDR3: CSARAGEQYFGPQHF.

This clonotype was detected only once. The genes are TRBV7-2 and TRBJ1-5; the match to TRBD1 covers 8 bases. Trimming at V came to 0 bases and at J to 0 bases, leaving 16 bases not matched to a gene. Germline-derived CDR1 and CDR2 are SGHTA and FQGNSA. The CDR3 has 21 residues. The chain's CDR3 is CASSLALGPGQVSNSNQPQHF. The CDR3 DNA follows: TGTGCCAGCAGCTTAGCGCTGGGTCCGGGACAGGTATCTAATAGCAATCAGCCCCAGCATTTT.

In this sample, this clonotype turned up a few times. The rearrangement uses TRBV20-1 and TRBJ2-1, with D unresolved. Germline-derived CDR1 and CDR2 are DFQATT and SNEGSKA (reference sequence). The CDR3 has 10 amino acids. The germline V and J ends were trimmed by 2 bases and 9 bases, with 5 bases remaining between them. CDR3 DNA sequence: TGCAGTGCTAGACGTAGTGAGCAGTTCTTC. This codes for CSARRSEQFF.

This clonotype was detected ten times or more. V is TRBV15 and J is TRBJ2-7; D not certain. This CDR3 comprises 12 residues. Germline loops: CDR1 LNHNV, CDR2 YYDKDF (reference sequence). Trimming took 0 bases from V and 7 from J, leaving 7 bases between them. DNA of the CDR3: TGTGCCACCAGCAGAGATTGGCAAGAGCAGTACTTC. Translating gives CATSRDWQEQYF.

The rearrangement links TRBV6-1 to TRBJ2-3; TRBD1 aligns across 8 bases. The germline CDR1 and CDR2 sequences are MNHNS and SASEGT. With 7 bases clipped from V and 4 bases from J, the junction kept 4 bases outside the gene matches. The length of the CDR3 is 13 residues. The CDR3 is CASTTGEADTQYF. CDR3 sequence (DNA): TGTGCCAGCACGACAGGGGAGGCAGATACGCAGTATTTT.

The gene calls are TRBV2 and TRBJ1-1, with a possible D match to TRBD1 (6 bases). The V end lost 7 bases, the J end lost 4 bases, and 10 bases lay between the germline ends. Germline CDR1 is SNHLY and CDR2 is FYNNEI. This CDR3 has 12 amino acids. The CDR3 DNA sequence: TGTGCCAGCAACCCAGGGGCCACTGAAGCTTTCTTT. It codes for CASNPGATEAFF.

On this clonotype: Germline is not matched at one junction end, which may reflect a read error. V and J are TRBV29-1 and TRBJ1-1; the D gene is possibly TRBD1 (5 bases). This CDR3 has 12 residues. From germline, CDR1 is SQVTM and CDR2 ANQGSEA. DNA of the CDR3: TGCAGCCCCGGGACTGTTAACACTGGAGCTTTCTTT. Amino acid sequence: CSPGTVNTGAFF.

The rearrangement uses TRBV6-2 or TRBV6-3 and TRBJ1-1; TRBD1 matches 7 bases. CDR1 MNHEY and CDR2 SVGEGT come from the germline V gene. V lost 6 bases to trimming and J lost 1 base; unmatched junction nucleotides: 14. CDR3 length: 17 residues. CDR3 region: CASSRRGLRDRNTEAFF. The CDR3 nucleotides read TGTGCCAGCAGCCGCCGGGGCCTACGGGACAGGAACACTGAAGCTTTCTTT.

Comment on this clonotype: This may stem from a read error, because a much larger clone lies one nucleotide away. The genes are TRBV20-1 and TRBJ1-1; D is perhaps TRBD1 (5 bases). This CDR3 is built from 16 residues. Germline CDR1 and CDR2: DFQATT and SNEGSKA (reference sequence). Here the CDR3 reads CSARDTRKGPNAEAFF. The CDR3, as DNA: TGCAGTGCTAGAGATACCAGGAAGGGACCGAACGCTGAAGCTTTCTTT.

This clonotype came up a few times. V and J are TRBV2 and TRBJ2-3, with D possibly being TRBD2 (5 bases). In germline, CDR1 is SNHLY, CDR2 FYNNEI. The CDR3 loop spans 14 amino acids. The germline V and J ends were trimmed by 4 bases and 2 bases, with 10 bases remaining between them. The CDR3 protein is CASSGGDYTDTQYF. The CDR3, as DNA: TGTGCCAGCAGTGGAGGAGACTACACAGATACGCAGTATTTT.

This clonotype showed up just a few times. The chain uses TRBV27 and TRBJ1-1, with TRBD1 matching over 11 bases. The CDR3 runs to 19 residues. V lost 7 bases to trimming and J lost 3 bases; unmatched junction nucleotides: 19. CDR1 and CDR2 (germline): MNHEY, SMNVEV (reference sequence). The DNA for the CDR3 is TGTGCCAGCAACATGGACAGGGGGCTCTTACTTATTAGCCACACTGAAGCTTTCTTT. Its protein is CASNMDRGLLLISHTEAFF.

This clonotype has at least ten counts. The rearrangement joins TRBV29-1 to TRBJ2-7; D assignment may be TRBD1 or TRBD2 (5 bases each). The CDR3 loop spans 12 amino acids. Trimming pared 3 bases from V and 5 bases from J, leaving 11 bases between. The germline V gene has CDR1 SQVTM and CDR2 ANQGSEA. CDR3 region: CSVDGARDEQYF. The CDR3 bases are TGCAGCGTTGACGGGGCTAGAGACGAGCAGTACTTC.

There are many counts of this clonotype. The CDR3 protein is CSATRRDRVPGELFF. CDR3 DNA sequence: TGCAGCGCTACCCGCCGAGACAGGGTTCCCGGGGAGCTGTTTTTT. The V call is TRBV29-1, the J call TRBJ2-2; 7 bases line up with TRBD1. The CDR3 runs 15 residues. Trimming cost V 7 bases and J 6 bases; bases outside gene matches: 14. CDR1 is SQVTM and CDR2 is ANQGSEA in the germline V gene.

The CDR3 region is CASRKIGTRGNEQYF. CDR3 bases: TGTGCCAGCAGAAAGATAGGGACTAGGGGTAATGAGCAGTACTTC. J is TRBJ2-7 and V is TRBV11-3, with 8 bases lining up with TRBD2. J gave up 7 bases and V 6 bases, and 14 bases lay outside the gene matches. The CDR3 is made up of 15 amino acids. CDR1 SGHNT and CDR2 YENEEA come from the germline V gene.

The rearrangement links TRBV24-1 to TRBJ2-5; 10 bases fit TRBD2. CDR1 is KGHDR and CDR2 is SFDVKD in the germline V gene. J lost 5 bases, V lost 2 bases, and 4 bases had no gene match. The CDR3 sequence is 15 residues long. CDR3 sequence reads: CATSDSAGGHETQYF. Written as DNA, the CDR3 is TGTGCCACCAGTGATTCAGCGGGAGGGCATGAGACCCAGTACTTC.

The chain joins TRBV25-1 to TRBJ2-5; a possible D gene is TRBD1 (5 bases). Germline loops: CDR1 MGHDK, CDR2 SYGVNS. Trimming cost V 5 bases and J 2 bases, with 15 bases left between them. The CDR3 contains 15 residues. CDR3 loop: CASSPRRAGQETQYF. CDR3 nucleotide sequence: TGTGCCAGCAGTCCTCGCCGTGCAGGGCAAGAGACCCAGTACTTC.

This clonotype was counted many times. The chain combines TRBV2 with TRBJ2-5; D is undetermined. The CDR3 loop spans 12 amino acids. V was pared by 6 bases and J by 3 bases, with 8 bases between. Germline V gene sequence: CDR1 SNHLY, CDR2 FYNNEI. CDR3 DNA sequence: TGTGCCAGCAGCCCTGGGGAAGAGACCCAGTACTTC. This translates into CASSPGEETQYF.